The sequence of this T cell receptor (beta chain) was determined in a study of blood T cell repertoires in COVID-19. Study context: Samples of COVID-19 (acute and convalescent) were obtained from the United States, Italy and Spain.

By share, this clone ranks as medium-sized (0.01 to 0.1%). Per germline, CDR1 KGHDR and CDR2 SFDVKD. V lost 7 bases to trimming and J lost 1 base, with 13 bases between them. The CDR3 sequence is 15 residues long. Under the authors' procedure: Reference gene primer amplification yielded estimated nucleated cell counts. Sequencing was performed with immunoSEQ multiplex PCR; in TCRdb, only in-frame clones are kept and a portion is missing. V, J and clone size derive from that table, while D and trimming were established from the DNA sequence. Here the sample spans more than 95,000 clones, approximately 90% being singletons.

V gene TRBV24-1 combines with J gene TRBJ1-5, with a possible D match to TRBD1 (5 bases). This receptor was taken from a man aged 50-60 years in a cohort sampled during active COVID-19. Sequencing input: peripheral blood. This CDR3 reads CATRGGGESNQPQHF. For the CDR3, the DNA is TGTGCCACCAGGGGTGGGGGGGAAAGCAATCAGCCCCAGCATTTT.